What follows is one T cell receptor (beta chain) and its context. These data come from a study of blood T cell repertoires in COVID-19. Study-level background: Sites in the United States, Italy and Spain provided acute and convalescent COVID-19 samples. T cells, B-cell-depleted T cells, or PBMCs supplied cDNA or gDNA.

Germline values: CDR1 SGHTA, CDR2 FQGNSA. This CDR3 contains 14 residues. Trimming pared 2 bases from V and 4 bases from J, leaving 8 bases between. In the source study's methods: Reference gene primer amplification in the assay estimated nucleated cell counts. Using immunoSEQ multiplex PCR, the repertoire was profiled, and TCRdb retains in-frame clones only, with some absent. That table gives V, J and clone size, and the DNA gave D and trimming. The sample carries some 250,000 clones, more than 65% recorded once. The receptor comes from a woman under 30 with acute or convalescent COVID-19. This chain connects TRBV7-2 to TRBJ2-2; D not resolved. The sample consisted of peripheral blood. The CDR3, as DNA: TGTGCCAGCAGCTTATTTCTAATCACCGGGGAGCTGTTTTTT. The encoded protein is CASSLFLITGELFF.